The rows below give T cell receptor beta chains drawn from one sample of a study of T cell changes during pregnancy in multiple sclerosis. Data came from immunoSEQ multiplex PCR; TCRdb stores just in-frame clones and leaves some out. This table holds roughly 42,000 clones, approximately 90% found once. The specimen was CD4+ T cells from peripheral blood mononuclear cells, collected before pregnancy. The receptors come from a female donor with multiple sclerosis, enrolled in a pregnancy study. CDR3s leave out the opening cysteine and the closing phenylalanine or tryptophan. Expanded clones are given a class, and other clones once, few, many or no size at all.

J	V	size	CDR3
TRBJ2-2	TRBV9	-	ASSALAGGLNTGELF
TRBJ1-2	TRBV6-5	-	ASSYTSGGPYYGYT
TRBJ1-1	TRBV5-4	-	ASSLGPGTIMNTEAF
TRBJ1-2	TRBV19	-	ASSIAAGNYGYT
TRBJ1-2	TRBV7-2	once	ASSLVPSYGYT
TRBJ2-1	TRBV19	once	ASSIESSGGVYNEQF
TRBJ1-2	TRBV7-6	-	ASRDRSGGYT
TRBJ2-7	TRBV18	-	ASSLLSTDLKEQY
TRBJ1-4	TRBV29-1	-	SAWRGGEKLF
TRBJ1-3	TRBV18	-	ASSPGTGGNTIY
TRBJ1-1	TRBV7-3	-	ASSPSGGASTEAF
TRBJ1-1	TRBV9	-	ASSPRTGGGTEAF
TRBJ1-1	TRBV7-3	-	ASSSGVNTEAF
TRBJ2-2	TRBV6-1	-	ASSRGGTNTGELF
TRBJ1-2	TRBV7-3	-	ASSIGVFGYT
TRBJ1-3	TRBV11-2	-	ASSLLGTVPGNTIY
TRBJ1-5	TRBV23-1	-	ASSQSLSSPQH
TRBJ2-1	TRBV19	-	ASRRTGSYNEQF
TRBJ1-2	TRBV18	-	ASSPSRQGTNYGYT
TRBJ2-7	TRBV19	-	ASSRGSYEQY
TRBJ2-1	TRBV5-4	-	ASSFRYNEQF
TRBJ1-1	TRBV7-3	few	ASSLRGDTEAF
TRBJ1-1	TRBV12-5	-	ASGFKPGVDTEAF
TRBJ2-1	TRBV7-9	-	ASSLARGLYNEQF
TRBJ2-7	TRBV30	-	AWNRDPSSYEQY
TRBJ1-5	TRBV7-6	-	ASSFGGDNQPQH
TRBJ1-1	TRBV2	-	ASSDRLNTEAF
TRBJ2-1	TRBV4-3	-	ASSHDWRGVRSDEQF
TRBJ2-3	TRBV7-2	-	ASSLMAWGGTQY
TRBJ2-5	TRBV4-1	-	ASSHPGLAGGPGRETQY
TRBJ2-1	TRBV15	-	ATSRTSGGYNEQF
TRBJ2-5	TRBV6-5	once	ASSYAGLAGQETQY
TRBJ2-5	TRBV7-3	-	ASSSGIAGGQETQY
TRBJ2-3	TRBV9	-	ASSVATGLLNTDTQY
TRBJ2-4	TRBV5-8	-	ASREGQGTLWAKNIQY
TRBJ2-7	TRBV6-6	-	ASSPGALAGSYEQY
TRBJ1-3	TRBV9	-	ASSVAVTERNTIY
TRBJ2-3	TRBV18	-	ASSSEGTGARGTQY
TRBJ2-3	TRBV5-1	-	ASSSGPPTDTQY
TRBJ1-2	TRBV4-3	-	ASSHPWAGGEGYT
TRBJ2-7	TRBV7-3	-	ASSLLGGDSYEQY
TRBJ1-1	TRBV5-8	few	ASSSRGRGEAF
TRBJ2-3	TRBV19	once	ASSGTSGGATDTQY
TRBJ2-4	TRBV30	-	AWSPGGHIQY
TRBJ2-5	TRBV11-1	-	ASSLKGREETQY
TRBJ1-4	TRBV6-6	-	ASSYGAGLEKLF